Presented here are 27 T cell receptor beta chains from one specimen sequenced in a study of post-analysis software for immune sequencing data. The TCR beta cDNA libraries contained unique molecular identifiers. TCRdb redid the calling of the PCR reads with MiXCR, one entry per CDR3 protein. The sample records approximately 660,000 distinct CDR3 sequences, 55% to 60% being singletons. These TCRs are of unknown antigen specificity. The study's findings and limits: TRBV5-6, TRBV5-1 and TRBV20-1 belonged to a set of a few TRBV segments that were more frequent in patients than controls.

Sample: blood. All receptors come from a girl aged 2 to 9 with multiple sclerosis.

The rearrangement links TRBV6-1 to TRBJ1-2; no clear D gene. Per the germline V gene, CDR1 is MNHNS and CDR2 is SASEGT. This CDR3 is built from 14 residues. V was clipped by 2 bases and J by 4 bases, with 11 bases between them. CDR3 DNA: TGTGCCAGCAGTGAACGCCGGACCTCCTATGGCTACACCTTC. Amino acid sequence: CASSERRTSYGYTF.

The chain is built from TRBV19 and TRBJ2-5; unclear D gene. CDR3 length equals 15 residues. V lost 7 bases and J 3 bases, leaving 18 bases between the germline ends. Germline CDR1 LNHDA, CDR2 SQIVND (reference sequence). CDR3 protein: CASKDALSPEETQYF. In nucleotides, the CDR3 is TGTGCCAGTAAGGATGCCCTAAGCCCCGAAGAGACCCAGTACTTC.

V is TRBV18 and J is TRBJ2-4; 10 bases match TRBD1. The J call is doubtful: the DNA matches TRBJ2-7 better. The CDR3 covers 18 residues. The germline V gene encodes CDR1 KGHSH and CDR2 LQKENI. CDR3 sequence (DNA): TGTGCCAGCTCACAGCTCTCTACTTCCGGGACAGGGGCCTACGAGCAGTACTTC. Translation gives CASSQLSTSGTGAYEQYF.

The rearrangement links TRBV29-1 to TRBJ1-2; D not certain. Germline V gives CDR1 SQVTM, CDR2 ANQGSEA. V lost 2 bases and J lost 0, with 7 bases in between. This CDR3 has 13 amino acids. The CDR3 DNA sequence: TGCAGCGTTGAACGCTATACTAACTATGGCTACACCTTC. It codes for CSVERYTNYGYTF.

The V call is TRBV7-2, the J call TRBJ1-2; D call uncertain. The V end was cut by 4 bases, the J end by 4 bases, with 10 bases between. Germline V CDR1 and CDR2: SGHTA, FQGNSA. CDR3 length: 13 residues. CDR3 DNA sequence: TGTGCCAGCAGCTCCCAGGACCTCTATGGCTACACCTTC. Translation gives CASSSQDLYGYTF.

This sequence joins TRBV5-1 and TRBJ1-2, with 10 positions matching TRBD1. Germline V CDR1 and CDR2: SGHRS, YFSETQ. This CDR3 comprises 14 residues. V lost 4 bases and J lost 8; bases outside the gene matches: 8. CDR3: CASSRDRGRGGYTF. CDR3 nucleotides: TGCGCCAGCAGCCGTGACAGGGGGCGAGGAGGCTACACCTTC.

This clonotype was counted a few times. This chain connects TRBV6-5 to TRBJ2-4; possibly TRBD2 for D (6 bases). Trimming removed 6 bases from V and 13 bases from J, with 19 bases in between. Germline values: CDR1 MNHEY, CDR2 SVGAGI. This CDR3 region has 13 residues. In DNA form, the CDR3 reads TGTGCCAGCAGGATGACTAGTTTGGGCGAACAGTACTTC. It translates to CASRMTSLGEQYF.

This clonotype appeared a few times. This chain uses TRBV13 with TRBJ2-5; 7 bases line up with TRBD2. CDR1 PRHDT and CDR2 FYEKMQ come from the germline V gene (reference sequence). With V trimmed by 5 bases and J by 4 bases, 7 bases remained unmatched. The CDR3 is 14 residues long. The DNA of the CDR3 is TGTGCCAGCAGCCACCGGGACTACCCAGAGACCCAGTACTTC. Translation gives CASSHRDYPETQYF.

This clonotype was seen more than once but under ten times. The chain links TRBV4-1 to TRBJ2-1; the match to TRBD2 covers 9 bases. Per the germline V gene, CDR1 is MGHRA and CDR2 is YSYEKL. J gave up 1 base and V 8 bases, and 9 bases lay outside the gene matches. The CDR3 contains 16 residues. In nucleotides, the CDR3 is TGCGCCAGCCCACGTCTAGCGGGACGATCCTACAATGAGCAGTTCTTC. Its protein product is CASPRLAGRSYNEQFF.

The chain carries TRBV7-2 and TRBJ2-3, with a weak D call TRBD2 (5 bases). Germline V gene lookup returns CDR1 SGHTA and CDR2 FQGNSA. The V and J ends lost 4 bases and 5 bases respectively, with 13 bases between them. The CDR3 extends over 14 amino acids. The CDR3 DNA sequence: TGTGCCAGCAGCTGCGGGTATTCCAAAGATACGCAGTATTTT. This codes for CASSCGYSKDTQYF.

The chain joins TRBV25-1 to TRBJ2-1; D not resolved. V gave up 1 base and J gave up 3 bases, with 16 bases separating them. Germline CDR1 and CDR2: MGHDK and SYGVNS. The CDR3 has 17 residues. In DNA, the CDR3 is TGTGCCAGCAGTGAATTCTCTGGGTTGGCCAACTACAATGAGCAGTTCTTC. Translating gives CASSEFSGLANYNEQFF. The whole variable domain, remainder taken from reference TRBV25-1 and TRBJ2-1, is EADIYQTPRYLVIGTGKKITLECSQTMGHDKMYWYQQDPGMELHLIHYSYGVNSTEKGDLSSESTVSRIRTEHFPLTLESARPSHTSQYLCASSEFSGLANYNEQFFGPGTRLTVL.

V usage is TRBV20-1 and J usage is TRBJ2-3, with 11 bases that match TRBD2. In germline, CDR1 is DFQATT, CDR2 SNEGSKA (reference sequence). The CDR3 totals 17 residues. Unmatched junction bases numbered 7, after V lost 2 bases and J lost 0 bases. The CDR3: CSARFLRTSGSTDTQYF. For the CDR3, the DNA is TGCAGTGCTAGATTCCTCAGGACTAGCGGGAGCACAGATACGCAGTATTTT.

In nucleotides, the CDR3 is TGTGCCAGCAGCTTCGGGACGGGCACTCCGTCATACACAGATACGCAGTATTTT. As protein: CASSFGTGTPSYTDTQYF. The gene calls are TRBV7-8 and TRBJ2-3; D may correspond to TRBD1 or TRBD2 (5 bases each). Deletions cut 3 bases from V and 2 bases from J, with 21 bases between. Germline values: CDR1 SGHVS, CDR2 FQNEAQ. CDR3 length equals 18 residues.

The chain links TRBV4-1 to TRBJ2-3; D is unclear. V shed 1 base and J shed 2 bases, with 13 bases lying between them. CDR1 is MGHRA and CDR2 is YSYEKL in the germline V gene. The CDR3 contains 16 residues. CDR3 sequence reads: CASSQGARPTTDTQYF. The CDR3 DNA is TGCGCCAGCAGCCAAGGTGCGAGGCCCACCACAGATACGCAGTATTTT.

The table lists this clonotype with a few counts. The rearrangement uses TRBV7-9 and TRBJ2-7, with D maybe TRBD1 (6 bases). The CDR3 length is 15 residues. Trimming took off 4 bases at V and 0 bases at J, with 13 bases between the two ends. Germline CDR1 SEHNR, CDR2 FQNEAQ (reference sequence). The CDR3 is CASSWTAQSSYEQYF. The CDR3 region has the DNA TGTGCCAGCAGCTGGACAGCCCAGAGCTCCTACGAGCAGTACTTC.

The V gene is TRBV6-2 or TRBV6-3, the J gene TRBJ2-5; D is undetermined. CDR3 length: 14 amino acids. Germline V lookup: CDR1 MNHEY, CDR2 SVGEGT. The V end was cut by 0 bases, the J end by 4 bases, with 9 bases between. The CDR3: CASSYSTRGETQYF. The CDR3 nucleotides read TGTGCCAGCAGTTACTCGACACGAGGAGAGACCCAGTACTTC.

The CDR3 DNA sequence: TGCGCCAGCAGCCAAGAGGACGCGAGCACAGATACGCAGTATTTT. Its protein is CASSQEDASTDTQYF. This rearrangement joins TRBV4-3 to TRBJ2-3; D ambiguous. Germline lookup yields CDR1 LGHNA and CDR2 YSLEER. V was cut by 0 bases and J by 0 bases, with 7 bases left in between. The CDR3 covers 15 residues.

The chain carries TRBV5-1 and TRBJ2-1; TRBD1 might be the D (5 bases). Germline CDR1 SGHRS, CDR2 YFSETQ. The V gene lost 5 bases and the J gene lost 10 bases, with 16 bases spanning the gap. CDR3 length equals 13 residues. The CDR3: CASRRQPGSEQFF. CDR3 bases: TGCGCCAGCAGACGACAGCCAGGCTCCGAGCAGTTCTTC.

The chain combines TRBV6-1 with TRBJ2-3; 7 bases are shared with TRBD1. Unmatched junction bases numbered 10, after V lost 4 bases and J lost 6 bases. The germline CDR1 and CDR2 sequences are MNHNS and SASEGT. The CDR3 length is 15 residues. CDR3 DNA: TGTGCCAGCAGTGTCGTCGGACAGGCGGTGGATACGCAGTATTTT. It translates to CASSVVGQAVDTQYF.

Worth noting for this clonotype: Sequence at one end of the junction differs from germline and may be a read error. The rearrangement uses TRBV12-3 or TRBV12-4 and TRBJ2-1; D is ambiguous. The CDR3 totals 11 residues. The CDR3 bases are TGTGCCAGCAGATTAGGGTATGAGCAGTTCTTC. Its protein product is CASRLGYEQFF.

V usage is TRBV5-5 and J usage is TRBJ2-7; a possible D gene is TRBD2 (6 bases). The CDR3 spans 15 residues. The ends were cut back, 0 bases at V and 0 bases at J, with 10 bases in the middle. Per the germline V gene, CDR1 is SGHKS and CDR2 is YYEKEE (reference sequence). CDR3 region: CASSLAGLISYEQYF. The CDR3 DNA reads TGTGCCAGCAGCTTGGCGGGACTCATCTCCTACGAGCAGTACTTC.

The rearrangement links TRBV3-1 to TRBJ2-5; 10 positions agree with TRBD1. Germline assignment: CDR1 LGHDT and CDR2 YNNKEL (reference sequence). V was clipped by 7 bases and J by 5 bases; unmatched bases: 10. The length of the CDR3 is 15 residues. CDR3 sequence (DNA): TGTGCCAGCAAAAGAGCGGGACAGGGGACGGAGACCCAGTACTTC. Amino acid sequence: CASKRAGQGTETQYF.

This clonotype was detected only a few times. This chain connects TRBV7-2 to TRBJ2-5; 14 bases align to TRBD2. The CDR3 loop spans 16 amino acids. V gave up 5 bases and J gave up 2 bases; unmatched junction bases: 4. Germline V gene data show CDR1 as SGHTA and CDR2 as FQGNSA. CDR3 in amino acids: CASSPGLAGGQETQYF. CDR3 nucleotide sequence: TGTGCCAGCAGCCCAGGACTAGCGGGGGGACAAGAGACCCAGTACTTC. Together with reference TRBV7-2 and TRBJ2-5, the CDR3 gives the full variable domain: GAGVSQSPSNKVTEKGKDVELRCDPISGHTALYWYRQSLGQGLEFLIYFQGNSAPDKSGLPSDRFSAERTGGSVSTLTIQRTQQEDSAVYLCASSPGLAGGQETQYFGPGTRLLVL.

The chain links TRBV4-1 to TRBJ2-3; no clear D gene. Looked up from germline, CDR1 is MGHRA and CDR2 is YSYEKL. Trimming stripped 4 bases from V and 2 bases from J, with 10 bases between. CDR3 size: 14 residues. Written as DNA, the CDR3 is TGCGCCAGCAGCCCCGAGGCCTACACAGATACGCAGTATTTT. Protein product: CASSPEAYTDTQYF.

This chain joins TRBV5-1 and TRBJ2-7; 10 bases map to TRBD2. V trimming: 4 bases; J trimming: 6 bases; junction bases outside the gene matches: 7. The length of the CDR3 is 14 residues. The germline V gene encodes CDR1 SGHRS and CDR2 YFSETQ. The CDR3 nucleotides read TGCGCCAGCAGCACTAGCGGGAACCATCTCGAGCAGTACTTC. Translating gives CASSTSGNHLEQYF.

V usage is TRBV18 and J usage is TRBJ2-1; D not resolved. Germline CDR1 is KGHSH and CDR2 is LQKENI. The CDR3 sequence is 13 residues long. V lost 2 bases, J lost 4 bases, and 6 bases lay in between. The CDR3 sequence is CASSPEAYNEQFF. Written as DNA, the CDR3 is TGTGCCAGCTCACCAGAGGCTTACAATGAGCAGTTCTTC.

The V gene is TRBV10-3, the J gene TRBJ2-7, with 8 positions matching TRBD1. J gave up 5 bases and V 10 bases, and 4 bases lay outside the gene matches. CDR3 length equals 11 residues. Germline CDR1 reads ENHRY; CDR2 reads SYGVKD. CDR3 coding DNA: TGTGCCACCGGACAGGGTAACGAGCAGTACTTC. Its protein product is CATGQGNEQYF.